This T cell receptor (beta chain) was sequenced during a study of Graves' ophthalmopathy and Graves' hyperthyroidism. In the study overall: Peripheral blood sampling preceded any treatment and occurred at initial diagnosis.

This clonotype has at least ten counts. Its antigen is currently unknown. Findings of the study overall: Detected in blood as well were most expanded thyroid clonotypes with frequency above 0.001.

Beta-chain TCR CDR3 regions were amplified from RNA transcripts. An opening RT-PCR round employed HTBI primers and preceded a second-round multiplex PCR. TCRdb independently ran MiXCR on the multiplex PCR reads; one entry per CDR3 protein. The sample shows 300,000 to 400,000 distinct CDR3 sequences, about a sixth of them seen only once. CDR3 length equals 14 residues. Trimming left V 1 base short and J 2 bases short, with 9 bases between. CDR1 SEHNR and CDR2 FQNEAQ come from the germline V gene (reference sequence). Only newly diagnosed hyperthyroidism patients aged 18 to 65, with under 2 months' duration, were enrolled. Patients were diagnosed from clinical symptoms, serum thyroxine, TRAb, thyroid ultrasound and orbital computed tomography.

The TCR sequence derives from an adult woman with stable Graves' hyperthyroidism. Source material: peripheral blood. This chain uses TRBV7-9 with TRBJ2-7; D gene uncertain. The CDR3 region is CASSLVEYPYEQYF. CDR3 DNA: TGTGCCAGCAGCTTAGTAGAATATCCCTACGAGCAGTACTTC.